The sequence of this TCR beta chain was determined in a study of T cell changes during pregnancy in multiple sclerosis (dated by TCRdb to between 2018 and 2021). Describing the broader study: The study examined how the T cell repertoire changed over the course of pregnancy in women with multiple sclerosis.

The method was the immunoSEQ multiplex PCR assay. TCRdb provides this immuneACCESS table in a form limited to in-frame rearrangements. Some clones are lacking; in checked studies, under half of them reflect an unresolved V gene, and why the rest are absent is not known. The sample yields fewer than 110,000 clones; about 91% were counted once. Clones ranked in the top ten supply roughly 0.93% of the sample. CDR1 and CDR2, looked up from the germline V gene, are SNHLY and FYNNEI. The CDR3 goes from the cysteine to the phenylalanine over 13 residues. The entry retains the CDR3 DNA only, 39 bases that are in frame from base 1. V is shortened by 7 bases, J by 0 bases, and the region joining them spans 9 bases. To note about this clone: Which antigen it targets is not known. Per-base quality was not reported, and no clone a single base away is much larger than it.

This clonotype was obtained from a female donor with multiple sclerosis, enrolled in a pregnancy study. The sequence joins TRBV2 to TRBJ1-1, with no confident D gene call. Sequenced material: peripheral blood, taken after pregnancy. In nucleotides, the sequence is TGTGCCAGCATAAACAGCATGAACACTGAAGCTTTCTTT. Its product reads: CASINSMNTEAFF.